These 19 T cell receptor beta chains were sequenced from one sample in a study of blood T cell repertoires in COVID-19. The repertoire was sequenced with immunoSEQ multiplex PCR; TCRdb's copy has only in-frame clones and lacks some. Of roughly 170,000 clones in the sample, approximately 90% were seen once. Sequencing was performed on peripheral blood. Source of these receptors: a woman in her sixties or seventies with COVID-19, enrolled during active disease.

The chain carries TRBV7-3 and TRBJ2-6; the D is unclear. CDR1 SGHTA and CDR2 FQGTGA come from the germline V gene. The CDR3 sequence is 15 residues long. Trimming stripped 1 base from V and 4 bases from J, with 8 bases between. The CDR3 sequence: CASSLNALGANVLTF. The CDR3, as DNA: TGTGCCAGCAGCTTAAATGCGCTGGGGGCCAACGTCCTGACTTTC.

The chain recombines TRBV12-3 or TRBV12-4 with TRBJ1-2, with 10 bases lining up with TRBD1. The J segment lost 8 bases and the V segment lost 6 bases, leaving 6 bases of the junction unmatched. This CDR3 spans 13 amino acids. Here the CDR3 reads CASSLGQGEGYTF. Written as DNA, the CDR3 is TGTGCCAGCAGCCTAGGACAGGGGGAAGGCTACACCTTC.

V gene TRBV15 combines with J gene TRBJ2-7; 7 bases are shared with TRBD1. This CDR3 has 16 amino acids. With V trimmed by 2 bases and J by 1 base, 8 bases remained unmatched. Germline V lookup: CDR1 LNHNV, CDR2 YYDKDF (reference sequence). DNA of the CDR3: TGTGCCACCAGCAGAATGGGGACAGCTCTTTCCTACGAGCAGTACTTC. Amino acid sequence: CATSRMGTALSYEQYF.

The chain carries TRBV18 and TRBJ1-2; no clear D gene. V was clipped by 3 bases and J by 7 bases, with 15 bases between them. In germline, CDR1 is KGHSH, CDR2 LQKENI. This CDR3 is built from 14 residues. The CDR3 sequence: CASSPPTTLAGYTF. The CDR3 coding sequence is TGTGCCAGCTCACCCCCGACTACTCTCGCTGGCTACACCTTC.

The CDR3 region is CAISEGQGGTDTQYF. The DNA of the CDR3 is TGTGCCATCAGTGAGGGGCAGGGGGGCACAGATACGCAGTATTTT. The genes are TRBV10-3 and TRBJ2-3, with 7 nucleotides matching TRBD1. Trimming cost V 2 bases and J 1 base; bases outside gene matches: 3. This CDR3 region has 15 residues. Germline V gene sequence: CDR1 ENHRY, CDR2 SYGVKD.

This clone was observed once. This rearrangement joins TRBV7-8 to TRBJ1-2; TRBD1 agrees at 10 bases. Germline V gene lookup returns CDR1 SGHVS and CDR2 FQNEAQ. This CDR3 is built from 15 residues. The V gene end was trimmed by 5 bases and the J gene end by 3 bases; junction bases not matched to a gene: 6. CDR3 amino acids: CASSPRTGGYYGYTF. CDR3 nucleotides: TGTGCCAGCAGCCCACGGACAGGGGGGTACTATGGCTACACCTTC. Drawing the rest from reference TRBV7-8 and TRBJ1-2, the complete variable domain is GAGVSQSPRYKVAKRGQDVALRCDPISGHVSLFWYQQALGQGPEFLTYFQNEAQLDKSGLPSDRFFAERPEGSVSTLKIQRTQQEDSAVYLCASSPRTGGYYGYTFGSGTRLTVV.

V and J are TRBV7-6 and TRBJ1-1; a weak D match, TRBD1 (5 bases). V lost 1 base and J 11 bases, leaving 11 bases between the germline ends. The CDR3 contains 12 residues. In germline, CDR1 is SGHVS, CDR2 FNYEAQ. The DNA for the CDR3 is TGTGCCAGCAGCTTAGGTTCAGGGCAGGCTTTCTTT. Amino acids: CASSLGSGQAFF.

The J gene is TRBJ1-3, the V gene TRBV30; D not resolved. V lost 2 bases to trimming and J lost 4 bases, with 12 bases between them. The germline V gene encodes CDR1 GTSNPN and CDR2 SVGIG (reference sequence). This CDR3 is built from 14 residues. CDR3 region: CAWSNQVGGNTIYF. CDR3 sequence (DNA): TGTGCCTGGAGTAATCAGGTTGGCGGAAACACCATATATTTT.

This clone has a single count. The J gene is TRBJ1-5, the V gene TRBV28; D might be TRBD1 (5 bases). The germline V and J ends were trimmed by 3 bases and 1 base, with 13 bases remaining between them. CDR3 length: 16 amino acids. In germline, CDR1 is MDHEN, CDR2 SYDVKM. CDR3 protein: CASSLVSGRSNQPQHF. CDR3 DNA sequence: TGTGCCAGCAGTTTGGTTTCAGGGAGGAGCAATCAGCCCCAGCATTTT.

The chain carries TRBV7-9 and TRBJ1-1, with 9 bases aligning to TRBD1. Germline assignment: CDR1 SEHNR and CDR2 FQNEAQ (reference sequence). J gave up 5 bases and V 5 bases, and 6 bases lay outside the gene matches. CDR3 length: 14 amino acids. The CDR3 DNA follows: TGTGCCAGCAGCCCGGACAGGGGAGTTACTGAAGCTTTCTTT. Its translation is CASSPDRGVTEAFF.

This clone has more than one count but fewer than ten. In DNA form, the CDR3 reads TGTGCCAGAAGCTTGGACTTCCGGGACAGGGATGGCCAGCCCCAGCATTTT. It yields the protein CARSLDFRDRDGQPQHF. V usage is TRBV5-3 and J usage is TRBJ1-5, with 9 bases lining up with TRBD1. TRBV5-3 carries the ORF label, with uncertain function. This CDR3 region has 17 residues. Losses at the gene ends were 0 bases for V and 7 bases for J; bases not matched to a gene: 11.

This chain uses TRBV7-2 with TRBJ2-7; 9 bases are shared with TRBD2. With 4 bases clipped from V and 6 bases from J, the junction kept 10 bases outside the gene matches. The CDR3 is 15 residues long. CDR1 is SGHTA, CDR2 FQGNSA, per germline. This chain's CDR3 is CASSSVSGRRLEQYF. The DNA of the CDR3 is TGTGCCAGCAGCTCCGTGAGCGGGAGGAGGCTCGAGCAGTACTTC.

The rearrangement joins TRBV4-1 to TRBJ1-2; D not resolved. Trimming removed 0 bases at V and 8 bases at J, with 13 bases between. The germline gives CDR1 MGHRA, CDR2 YSYEKL. The CDR3 contains 14 residues. This CDR3 is CASSQDFSGGGYTF. CDR3 in DNA: TGCGCCAGCAGCCAAGATTTCTCTGGAGGGGGCTACACCTTC.

The V gene is TRBV7-2, the J gene TRBJ2-3; the match to TRBD2 covers 8 bases. CDR1 and CDR2 from the germline V gene are SGHTA and FQGNSA. This CDR3 is built from 17 residues. Trimming at V came to 5 bases and at J to 7 bases, leaving 17 bases not matched to a gene. CDR3 residues: CASSVSGTRTPDNTQYF. The CDR3 DNA follows: TGTGCCAGCAGCGTTAGTGGGACTAGAACACCAGATAATACGCAGTATTTT. The full variable domain, completed using reference TRBV7-2 and TRBJ2-3, is GAGVSQSPSNKVTEKGKDVELRCDPISGHTALYWYRQSLGQGLEFLIYFQGNSAPDKSGLPSDRFSAERTGGSVSTLTIQRTQQEDSAVYLCASSVSGTRTPDNTQYFGPGTRLTVL.

This clone was seen a handful of times. The CDR3 protein is CASSYENSPLHF. The CDR3 coding sequence is TGTGCCAGCAGCTATGAGAATTCACCCCTCCACTTT. The chain joins TRBV12-3 or TRBV12-4 to TRBJ1-6; D uncertain. V lost 6 bases, J lost 7 bases, and 7 bases lay in between. The length of the CDR3 is 12 residues.

The chain carries TRBV6-5 and TRBJ1-5; D is unclear. There are 12 residues in the CDR3. Germline CDR1 is MNHEY and CDR2 is SVGAGI. Trimming took 4 bases from V and 3 from J, leaving 4 bases between them. CDR3 sequence reads: CASSSYNQPQHF. CDR3 nucleotide sequence: TGTGCCAGCAGTTCCTACAATCAGCCCCAGCATTTT.

The chain recombines TRBV7-3 with TRBJ2-3; 10 nucleotides match TRBD2. Looked up from germline, CDR1 is SGHTA and CDR2 is FQGTGA. V lost 4 bases to trimming and J lost 0 bases; unmatched junction nucleotides: 7. The CDR3 contains 17 residues. The CDR3 reads CASSSLTSGVSTDTQYF. For the CDR3, the DNA is TGTGCCAGCAGCTCCCTTACTAGCGGGGTGAGCACAGATACGCAGTATTTT.

V gene TRBV5-8 combines with J gene TRBJ1-1, with TRBD1 identical over 9 bases. CDR3 length: 14 amino acids. The germline CDR1 and CDR2 sequences are SGHTS and YDEGEE. J gave up 5 bases and V 4 bases, and 6 bases lay outside the gene matches. The CDR3 DNA follows: TGTGCCAGCAGCCGGAACAGGGGGCGGACTGAAGCTTTCTTT. Amino acid sequence: CASSRNRGRTEAFF.

The gene calls are TRBV18 and TRBJ2-2; TRBD2 agrees at 7 bases. This CDR3 contains 17 residues. The germline gives CDR1 KGHSH, CDR2 LQKENI. Unmatched junction bases numbered 9, after V lost 4 bases and J lost 1 base. The CDR3 nucleotides are TGTGCCAGCTCACAAAAGAGGGCTAGCGGGAACACCGGGGAGCTGTTTTTT. Protein sequence: CASSQKRASGNTGELFF.